Presented here are 20 T cell receptor beta chains from one specimen sequenced in a study of tumor and adjacent non-tumor tissue in lung cancer. A modified ARM-PCR protocol with three rounds of nested PCR amplified TCRbeta. TCRdb ran MiXCR on the multiplex PCR reads and lists one entry per CDR3 protein. The sample includes more than 120,000 distinct CDR3 sequences, around 65% of them seen just once. No cell sorting was done before RNA was extracted from the tissue. The sequenced material came from lung tumor tissue. The receptors stem from a man aged 55 to 70 with small cell lung cancer.

This chain connects TRBV28 to TRBJ1-2; D might be TRBD1 (5 bases). This CDR3 has 15 amino acids. With 2 bases removed from V and 4 bases from J, the gap between germline ends came to 14 bases. CDR1 is MDHEN, CDR2 SYDVKM, per germline. The chain's CDR3 is CASSLVDTASYGYTF. The CDR3 bases are TGTGCCAGCAGTTTAGTGGACACCGCATCCTATGGCTACACCTTC.

This chain connects TRBV5-6 to TRBJ1-3, with TRBD1 identical over 8 bases. Germline V gives CDR1 SGHDT, CDR2 YYEEEE. There are 14 residues in the CDR3. Losses at the gene ends were 4 bases for V and 4 bases for J; bases not matched to a gene: 4. CDR3 sequence reads: CASSVQGVGNTIYF. The CDR3 DNA reads TGTGCCAGCAGCGTACAGGGGGTCGGAAACACCATATATTTT. The whole variable domain, remainder taken from reference TRBV5-6 and TRBJ1-3, is DAGVTQSPTHLIKTRGQQVTLRCSPKSGHDTVSWYQQALGQGPQFIFQYYEEEERQRGNFPDRFSGHQFPNYSSELNVNALLLGDSALYLCASSVQGVGNTIYFGEGSWLTVV.

The chain is built from TRBV12-3 or TRBV12-4 and TRBJ2-5, with TRBD2 identical over 10 bases. The CDR3 has 16 residues. V was clipped by 3 bases and J by 0 bases; unmatched bases: 4. In DNA form, the CDR3 reads TGTGCCAGCAGTTTTGCGAGCGGGAGGGACCAAGAGACCCAGTACTTC. Amino acid sequence: CASSFASGRDQETQYF.

With respect to this clonotype: Likely a read error: the CDR3 ends without its conserved phenylalanine or tryptophan. This chain links TRBV6-5 with TRBJ2-7; the match to TRBD1 covers 9 bases. The CDR3 is 14 residues long. Looked up from germline, CDR1 is MNHEY and CDR2 is SVGAGI. Unmatched junction bases numbered 9, after V lost 5 bases and J lost 7 bases. The CDR3 sequence: CASSLRDRVKEQYS. CDR3 in DNA: TGTGCCAGCAGTCTCCGGGACAGGGTGAAAGAGCAGTACTCC.

In the case of this clonotype: At one of its ends the junction is not consistent with the germline gene, which may arise from a read error. The chain has TRBV11-1 and TRBJ2-2; 8 nucleotides align to TRBD1. Germline CDR1 reads SGHAT; CDR2 reads FQDESV (reference sequence). CDR3 length: 16 residues. CDR3 in DNA: TGTGCCAGCAGTTACCCGGACAGGGTAGACACCGGGAAGCTGTTTTTT. Protein: CASSYPDRVDTGKLFF.

To note about this clonotype: This may be a read error, as it is one base from a much larger clone. The chain couples TRBV20-1 to TRBJ2-1, with a possible D match to TRBD2 (6 bases). The V end lost 6 bases, the J end lost 8 bases, and 14 bases lay between the germline ends. Germline CDR1 and CDR2: DFQATT and SNEGSKA (reference sequence). CDR3 length: 12 residues. The CDR3 sequence: CSAQRDSDEQFF. The CDR3 DNA sequence: TGCAGTGCACAACGGGACTCCGATGAGCAGTTCTTC.

The CDR3 protein is CSARKVRDEQFF. CDR3 coding DNA: TGCAGTGCTAGAAAGGTCCGTGATGAGCAGTTCTTC. The chain employs TRBV20-1 and TRBJ2-1; D call uncertain. Germline V gene lookup returns CDR1 DFQATT and CDR2 SNEGSKA (reference sequence). The length of the CDR3 is 12 residues. V was pared by 2 bases and J by 8 bases, with 10 bases between.

This clonotype was found many times. The chain joins TRBV5-4 to TRBJ2-1; 12 bases line up with TRBD2. The CDR3 spans 15 residues. Germline CDR1 reads SGHNT; CDR2 reads YYREEE (reference sequence). Unmatched junction bases numbered 7, after V lost 5 bases and J lost 7 bases. Written as DNA, the CDR3 is TGTGCCAGCAGTAGGACTAGCGGGAATGAAAATGAGCAGTTCTTC. It encodes CASSRTSGNENEQFF. Combining the CDR3 with reference TRBV5-4 and TRBJ2-1 gives the whole variable domain ETGVTQSPTHLIKTRGQQVTLRCSSQSGHNTVSWYQQALGQGPQFIFQYYREEENGRGNFPPRFSGLQFPNYSSELNVNALELDDSALYLCASSRTSGNENEQFFGPGTRLTVL.

Worth noting for this clonotype: The junction and the germline gene differ at one end; a read error may be behind it. The chain combines TRBV28 with TRBJ1-2; 7 bases match TRBD1. Per the germline V gene, CDR1 is MDHEN and CDR2 is SYDVKM. CDR3 size: 13 residues. The CDR3 protein is CDSRGTRLDGYTF. CDR3 nucleotide sequence: TGTGACAGCAGGGGGACAAGGCTTGATGGCTACACCTTC.

A word on this clonotype: Being one base from a much bigger clone, this may be a read error. The rearrangement uses TRBV6-5 and TRBJ2-5, with 12 bases identical to TRBD2. The ends lost 2 bases at V and 6 bases at J; junction bases unmatched: 10. This CDR3 is 17 amino acids long. The germline V gene has CDR1 MNHEY and CDR2 SVGAGI. The CDR3 spells CASSYGLAGGAGKTQYF. CDR3 in DNA: TGTGCCAGCAGTTACGGGCTAGCGGGAGGGGCGGGTAAGACCCAGTACTTC.

This clonotype was counted a few times. A much larger clone sits a single nucleotide away, making a read error possible. The chain links TRBV20-1 to TRBJ2-3; D unclear. There are 13 residues in the CDR3. Germline values: CDR1 DFQATT, CDR2 SNEGSKA (reference sequence). The CDR3 spells CSAPPPGTDTHYF. Written as DNA, the CDR3 is TGCAGTGCACCTCCTCCGGGCACAGATACGCACTATTTT.

Comments on this clonotype: As the CDR3 is not closed by the conserved phenylalanine or tryptophan, this likely results from a read error. The limits of the CDR3 on the DNA are not certain, so only TCRdb's listed CDR3 is given. The chain combines TRBV6-5 with TRBJ2-1; TRBD2, the D gene given by the table, was not confirmed from the DNA. The CDR3 length equals 15 residues, ends included. Looked up from germline, CDR1 is MNHEY and CDR2 is SVGAGI. The CDR3 loop is CASSPSSGRVHEQSS.

This clonotype was picked up one time. Sequence at one end of the junction differs from germline and may be a read error. The chain joins TRBV11-2 to TRBJ2-1, with D unclear. Looked up from germline, CDR1 is SGHAT and CDR2 is FQNNGV. This CDR3 comprises 13 residues. The CDR3 is CASSLDPNNEKFF. The DNA for the CDR3 is TGTGCCAGCAGCTTAGATCCAAACAATGAGAAGTTCTTC.

The chain couples TRBV4-1 to TRBJ2-7, with 7 bases lining up with TRBD2. Germline V lookup: CDR1 MGHRA, CDR2 YSYEKL. Trimming took 4 bases from V and 10 from J; bases not matched to a gene: 4. The CDR3 is 11 amino acids. CDR3 in amino acids: CASSPGGNQYF. The CDR3 bases are TGCGCCAGCAGCCCGGGGGGTAATCAGTACTTC.

V is TRBV12-3 or TRBV12-4 and J is TRBJ2-5, with D perhaps given as TRBD1 or TRBD2 (5 bases each). The CDR3 covers 14 residues. Trimming stripped 9 bases from V and 4 bases from J, with 18 bases between. The CDR3 DNA is TGTGCCAGTAATTCCCTTCGGGGCGGAGAGACCCAGTACTTC. Its protein is CASNSLRGGETQYF.

The V gene is TRBV20-1, the J gene TRBJ2-2; D is perhaps TRBD2 (6 bases). CDR3 length: 14 residues. Trimming shortened V by 2 bases and J by 1 base, and 8 bases separated the two germline ends. The germline V gene has CDR1 DFQATT and CDR2 SNEGSKA (reference sequence). DNA for the CDR3: TGCAGTGCTAGACGGACTATGAACACCGGGGAGCTGTTTTTT. Encoded protein: CSARRTMNTGELFF.

As for this clonotype: The germline gene is not matched at one end of the junction; a read error may be the cause. The V and J genes are TRBV6-5 and TRBJ2-7; 14 nucleotides agree with TRBD2. This CDR3 has 15 residues. CDR1 is MNHEY, CDR2 SVGAGI, per germline. The CDR3 DNA follows: TGTGTCAGCACCCCTGGGACTAGCGGGAGTTACGAGCAGTACTTC. This translates into CVSTPGTSGSYEQYF.

The rearrangement links TRBV20-1 to TRBJ2-1; 8 bases fit TRBD1. The trim removed 7 bases at V and 6 bases at J, leaving 14 bases unmatched. The CDR3 contains 15 residues. The germline V gene has CDR1 DFQATT and CDR2 SNEGSKA (reference sequence). As DNA, the CDR3 is TGCAGTGTTAACAGGGGGGACAGTCCCGCCAATGAGCAGTTCTTC. This codes for CSVNRGDSPANEQFF.

On this clonotype itself: At one end the junction does not follow the germline gene, possibly because of a read error. The gene calls are TRBV20-1 and TRBJ2-1, with 9 bases matching TRBD2. CDR3 length equals 18 residues. The germline CDR1 and CDR2 sequences are DFQATT and SNEGSKA (reference sequence). CDR3 amino acids: CSSRPATLPTREGHEQFF. CDR3 in DNA: TGCAGTTCTAGACCGGCAACCCTCCCGACGCGGGAGGGACATGAGCAGTTCTTC.

This clonotype was seen a few times. A much larger clone lies a single base off, so this may be a read error. The genes are TRBV6-5 and TRBJ2-5; 8 bases agree with TRBD1. Germline V gives CDR1 MNHEY, CDR2 SVGAGI. This CDR3 region has 15 residues. As DNA, the CDR3 is TGTGCCAGCAGTTACTCCCACAGGGGGTGGGAGACCCAGAACTTC. Protein: CASSYSHRGWETQNF.